Presented here are 23 T cell receptor beta chains from one specimen sequenced in a study of CD8 T cells in ankylosing spondylitis. Via MiXCR, TCRdb re-called the 5' RACE reads, giving one row per CDR3 protein. The table lists 120,000 to 150,000 distinct CDR3 sequences, 7% to 10% of them singletons. The sequencing sample was made of synovial fluid, either unsorted or a sorted T cell fraction (not recorded which). The source is a male donor with ankylosing spondylitis.

Comment on this clonotype: The junction differs from germline at one of its ends, possibly a read error. V gene TRBV29-1 combines with J gene TRBJ2-5; D remains unclear. Germline V gene lookup returns CDR1 SQVTM and CDR2 ANQGSEA. This CDR3 comprises 12 residues. For the CDR3, the DNA is TGCATCGTTGGGCGGCCCCAAGAGACCCAGTACTTC. It specifies CIVGRPQETQYF.

This clonotype was seen at least ten times. This chain connects TRBV4-3 to TRBJ2-3; 11 nucleotides align to TRBD2. CDR3 length: 16 amino acids. The germline V gene encodes CDR1 LGHNA and CDR2 YSLEER. The trim removed 4 bases at V and 4 bases at J, leaving 7 bases unmatched. CDR3 DNA: TGCGCCAGCAGCCTCCAGACTAGCGGGGTCGCAGATACGCAGTATTTT. It codes for CASSLQTSGVADTQYF.

V is TRBV20-1 and J is TRBJ2-5, with D possibly called TRBD1 or TRBD2 (6 bases each). There are 18 residues in the CDR3. Germline CDR1 is DFQATT and CDR2 is SNEGSKA (reference sequence). The V gene lost 1 base and the J gene lost 5 bases, with 26 bases spanning the gap. This CDR3 is CSARVGLGGTGRGETQYF. Written as DNA, the CDR3 is TGCAGTGCTAGAGTCGGCCTAGGGGGGACGGGCCGGGGGGAGACCCAGTACTTC.

The V call is TRBV27, the J call TRBJ2-2; D perhaps matches TRBD2 (6 bases). V was pared by 6 bases and J by 4 bases, with 15 bases between. This CDR3 is 15 amino acids long. The germline V gene has CDR1 MNHEY and CDR2 SMNVEV (reference sequence). CDR3 protein: CASSRSSGATGELFF. The CDR3 DNA sequence: TGTGCCAGCAGCCGAAGCTCGGGAGCCACCGGGGAGCTGTTTTTT.

This clonotype was observed at least ten times. This chain links TRBV20-1 with TRBJ2-3; D not certain. With 3 bases removed from V and 0 bases from J, the gap between germline ends came to 10 bases. Germline V lookup: CDR1 DFQATT, CDR2 SNEGSKA (reference sequence). The CDR3 loop spans 14 amino acids. In DNA form, the CDR3 reads TGCAGTGCTAGGCCCCTTCAAAGCACAGATACGCAGTATTTT. It is translated as CSARPLQSTDTQYF.

The rearrangement uses TRBV3-1 and TRBJ2-1, with D possibly being TRBD2 (5 bases). Deletions cut 0 bases from V and 0 bases from J, with 9 bases between. The CDR3 runs 16 residues. Germline CDR1 LGHDT, CDR2 YNNKEL (reference sequence). The CDR3 coding sequence is TGTGCCAGCAGCCAAGATTATGGGAGCTCCTACAATGAGCAGTTCTTC. Its translation: CASSQDYGSSYNEQFF.

This clonotype has ten or more counts. V is TRBV28 and J is TRBJ2-5, with 8 nucleotides matching TRBD2. The CDR3 covers 16 residues. From germline, CDR1 is MDHEN and CDR2 SYDVKM. V gave up 6 bases and J gave up 5 bases; unmatched junction bases: 14. This chain's CDR3 is CASRGLGTREGETQYF. CDR3 DNA sequence: TGTGCCAGCAGGGGACTCGGGACTAGGGAAGGGGAGACCCAGTACTTC.

This clonotype was recorded many times. This chain uses TRBV25-1 with TRBJ1-1; D is unclear. The ends were cut back, 3 bases at V and 6 bases at J, with 17 bases in the middle. From germline, CDR1 is MGHDK and CDR2 SYGVNS. This CDR3 comprises 15 residues. The CDR3 DNA follows: TGTGCCAGCAGTGATGATGAGTTCTCGGGGTCTGAAGCTTTCTTT. Translation: CASSDDEFSGSEAFF.

On this clonotype itself: Sequence at one end of the junction differs from germline and may be a read error. The chain carries TRBV10-3 and TRBJ1-1; D not certain. CDR1 and CDR2 (germline): ENHRY, SYGVKD. The CDR3 has 14 amino acids. CDR3: CPISKEIMNTEAFF. CDR3 sequence (DNA): TGTCCCATCAGTAAAGAGATAATGAACACTGAAGCTTTCTTT.

This clonotype was seen many times. J is TRBJ1-6 and V is TRBV16, with 9 bases matching TRBD1. The CDR3 runs 17 residues. V lost 4 bases, J lost 1 base, and 5 bases stayed unmatched. Germline V CDR1 and CDR2: KGHSY, FQNENV. The CDR3 DNA reads TGTGCCAGCAGCCGCACAGGGGGCGCATCCTATAATTCACCCCTCCACTTT. Translation: CASSRTGGASYNSPLHF.

The chain recombines TRBV5-5 with TRBJ2-2; unclear D gene. The V gene lost 4 bases and the J gene lost 2 bases, with 18 bases spanning the gap. Germline CDR1 and CDR2: SGHKS and YYEKEE (reference sequence). CDR3 size: 17 residues. Here the CDR3 reads CASSPGLVWVNTGELFF. The CDR3 nucleotides read TGTGCCAGCAGCCCTGGGCTCGTCTGGGTCAACACCGGGGAGCTGTTTTTT. The whole variable domain, filled in from reference TRBV5-5 and TRBJ2-2, reads DAGVTQSPTHLIKTRGQQVTLRCSPISGHKSVSWYQQVLGQGPQFIFQYYEKEERGRGNFPDRFSARQFPNYSSELNVNALLLGDSALYLCASSPGLVWVNTGELFFGEGSRLTVL.

Many counts were recorded for this clonotype. The chain recombines TRBV4-1 with TRBJ2-2; 7 nucleotides line up with TRBD2. V gave up 3 bases and J gave up 4 bases; unmatched junction bases: 14. The CDR3 runs to 18 residues. Germline V gene lookup returns CDR1 MGHRA and CDR2 YSYEKL. CDR3 sequence (DNA): TGCGCCAGCAGCCAGATGAAGGAGGCGGGAGTAGGCACCGGGGAGCTGTTTTTT. Translating it yields CASSQMKEAGVGTGELFF.

V and J are TRBV7-9 and TRBJ1-2, with 7 bases lining up with TRBD1. CDR3 size: 13 residues. Germline CDR1 SEHNR, CDR2 FQNEAQ (reference sequence). V was pared by 5 bases and J by 3 bases, with 3 bases of the junction left unmatched. This CDR3 reads CASSRGTDYGYTF. The CDR3 DNA follows: TGTGCCAGCAGCCGTGGGACAGACTATGGCTACACCTTC.

This clonotype was counted between two and nine times. The chain employs TRBV28 and TRBJ1-2; TRBD1 might be the D (5 bases). V lost 3 bases and J 3 bases, leaving 8 bases between the germline ends. From germline, CDR1 is MDHEN and CDR2 SYDVKM. This CDR3 comprises 13 residues. The CDR3 DNA is TGTGCCAGCAGTTTTCGGGGGTACTATGGCTACACCTTC. It is translated as CASSFRGYYGYTF.

This clonotype was observed at least ten times. The chain links TRBV12-3 or TRBV12-4 to TRBJ2-3, with D unclear. This CDR3 has 14 residues. V was shortened by 3 bases and J by 6 bases, with 13 bases between the two germline ends. The CDR3 spells CASSLRGLGDTQYF. The CDR3 DNA reads as TGTGCCAGCAGTTTGCGAGGCCTTGGGGATACGCAGTATTTT.

This clonotype was observed many times. V gene TRBV6-2 or TRBV6-3 combines with J gene TRBJ2-5; 7 bases match TRBD2. The CDR3 is 15 amino acids. The V segment lost 7 bases and the J segment 4 bases; nucleotides outside the gene matches: 12. Germline V lookup: CDR1 MNHEY, CDR2 SVGEGT. The CDR3 nucleotides read TGTGCCAGCATGAGGTGGACGGGGGGTACAGAGACCCAGTACTTC. Translating gives CASMRWTGGTETQYF.

The rearrangement uses TRBV2 and TRBJ2-3, with TRBD2 matching 8 bases. This CDR3 region has 15 residues. Looked up from germline, CDR1 is SNHLY and CDR2 is FYNNEI. Trimming removed 6 bases from V and 0 bases from J; junction bases left unmatched: 5. The DNA of the CDR3 is TGTGCCAGCAGCTCACTAGCGGCTAGCACAGATACGCAGTATTTT. This gives the protein CASSSLAASTDTQYF.

This clonotype has at least ten counts. The rearrangement uses TRBV6-1 and TRBJ1-1, with 8 bases aligning to TRBD1. V was pared by 5 bases and J by 4 bases, with 9 bases of the junction left unmatched. The length of the CDR3 is 15 residues. Germline values: CDR1 MNHNS, CDR2 SASEGT. The CDR3 is CASSLAGGAGTEAFF. The CDR3 bases are TGTGCCAGCAGTCTCGCAGGGGGCGCGGGCACTGAAGCTTTCTTT.

The chain employs TRBV6-5 and TRBJ1-1; D unresolved. The germline gives CDR1 MNHEY, CDR2 SVGAGI. V was cut by 8 bases and J by 6 bases, with 13 bases left in between. This CDR3 spans 12 amino acids. CDR3 in amino acids: CASEEEGAEAFF. The DNA for the CDR3 is TGTGCCAGCGAAGAGGAGGGCGCTGAAGCTTTCTTT.

This clonotype was found a few times. J is TRBJ2-3 and V is TRBV28, with 11 bases identical to TRBD2. CDR1 and CDR2 from the germline V gene are MDHEN and SYDVKM. The CDR3 runs 19 residues. J was trimmed by 2 bases and V by 5 bases; bases with no gene match: 15. CDR3 nucleotides: TGTGCCAGCAGTCAGTGGGGACTAGCGGAAGCGAAATACACAGATACGCAGTATTTT. This codes for CASSQWGLAEAKYTDTQYF.

This clonotype is labeled medium-sized. Here the CDR3 DNA reads TGTGCCAGCAGACCGGGACAGCCCACCGGGGAGCTGTTTTTT. Residues: CASRPGQPTGELFF. This rearrangement joins TRBV28 to TRBJ2-2, with 7 nucleotides matching TRBD1. Germline CDR1 reads MDHEN; CDR2 reads SYDVKM. V shed 6 bases and J 4 bases; nucleotides not matched to a gene: 5. The CDR3 sequence is 14 residues long.

The CDR3 protein is CASSLRTGDEKLFF. As DNA, the CDR3 is TGTGCCAGCAGCTTGCGGACGGGGGATGAAAAACTGTTTTTT. This chain links TRBV5-5 with TRBJ1-4; possible D gene TRBD1, 5 bases. CDR3 length: 14 residues. Germline V gives CDR1 SGHKS, CDR2 YYEKEE (reference sequence). V was trimmed by 1 base and J by 6 bases, leaving 10 bases between them.

Ten or more counts support this clonotype. V gene TRBV12-3 or TRBV12-4 combines with J gene TRBJ1-4, with D possibly being TRBD1 (6 bases). The CDR3 covers 11 residues. V lost 6 bases and J lost 8, with 7 bases in between. The CDR3 is CASSQGEKLFF. The CDR3 DNA reads as TGTGCCAGCAGCCAGGGGGAAAAACTGTTTTTT.